This section outlines one T cell receptor (beta chain) sequence together with its context. This record belongs to a study of blood T cell repertoires in COVID-19. The CDR3 has 15 residues. The germline gives CDR1 SEHNR, CDR2 FQNEAQ (reference sequence). Trimming removed 5 bases from V and 6 bases from J; junction bases left unmatched: 10. TCRdb keeps only in-frame clones here, not all; method: immunoSEQ multiplex PCR. The sample has under 100,000 clones; roughly 78% are singletons. Sequences were obtained from peripheral blood. This sequence was found in a man aged 60 to 75 with acute or convalescent COVID-19. This sequence joins TRBV7-9 and TRBJ2-3; 8 bases line up with TRBD2. CDR3 region: CASSKGTSITDTQYF. The DNA for the CDR3 is TGTGCCAGCAGCAAAGGGACTAGTATTACGGATACGCAGTATTTT.